The 13 T cell receptor beta chains below were found in one sample sequenced in a study of shared clonotypes between healthy human individuals. Generated by immunoSEQ multiplex PCR, the TCRdb table keeps only in-frame clones and is missing some. The sample has roughly 680,000 clones; 72% are singletons. Sequencing was performed on memory CD4+ T cells sorted from blood. Subset reported: CD45RA-negative fraction. These receptor sequences come from a woman in her 30s in good health.

The chain links TRBV5-1 to TRBJ2-1; 11 positions agree with TRBD2. Germline lookup yields CDR1 SGHRS and CDR2 YFSETQ. V lost 5 bases and J lost 2; bases outside the gene matches: 9. The CDR3 contains 17 residues. CDR3 nucleotide sequence: TGCGCCAGCAGTAGCGGGAGGGGAACCGTGACCTACAATGAGCAGTTCTTC. Its translation is CASSSGRGTVTYNEQFF.

The chain employs TRBV7-9 and TRBJ1-5; no reliable D call. Germline assignment: CDR1 SEHNR and CDR2 FQNEAQ (reference sequence). Trimming stripped 1 base from V and 6 bases from J, with 4 bases between. The CDR3 loop spans 12 amino acids. The CDR3 DNA reads TGTGCCAGCAGCTTAGTCACTCAGCCCCAGCATTTT. Translation: CASSLVTQPQHF. Full variable domain (rest looked up from reference TRBV7-9 and TRBJ1-5): DTGVSQNPRHKITKRGQNVTFRCDPISEHNRLYWYRQTLGQGPEFLTYFQNEAQLEKSRLLSDRFSAERPKGSFSTLEIQRTEQGDSAMYLCASSLVTQPQHFGDGTRLSIL.

This clone was found a few times. This chain links TRBV14 with TRBJ2-2, with D hard to call. V was cut by 5 bases and J by 2 bases, with 15 bases left in between. The germline CDR1 and CDR2 sequences are SGHDN and FVKESK. The CDR3 extends over 16 amino acids. The CDR3 sequence: CASSSPSGNNTGELFF. CDR3 nucleotides: TGTGCCAGCAGCTCCCCATCGGGTAATAACACCGGGGAGCTGTTTTTT.

This clone was observed a few times. The chain's CDR3 is CASSQALDGDVDTQYF. The DNA for the CDR3 is TGTGCCAGCAGCCAAGCCCTAGATGGGGATGTAGATACGCAGTATTTT. The chain joins TRBV4-2 to TRBJ2-3, with unresolved D. CDR1 and CDR2 from the germline V gene are LGHNA and YNFKEQ. V was cut by 1 base and J by 5 bases, with 16 bases left in between. This CDR3 region has 16 residues.

Only a few counts were recorded for this clone. This chain uses TRBV7-6 with TRBJ2-7; 8 nucleotides align to TRBD1. The CDR3 runs to 12 residues. Germline V gene sequence: CDR1 SGHVS, CDR2 FNYEAQ. Losses at the gene ends were 3 bases for V and 6 bases for J; bases not matched to a gene: 1. The CDR3 sequence: CASSFGQGEQYF. DNA of the CDR3: TGTGCCAGCAGCTTTGGACAGGGCGAGCAGTACTTC. Variable domain in full (rest from reference TRBV7-6 and TRBJ2-7): GAGVSQSPRYKVTKRGQDVALRCDPISGHVSLYWYRQALGQGPEFLTYFNYEAQQDKSGLPNDRFSAERPEGSISTLTIQRTEQRDSAMYRCASSFGQGEQYFGPGTRLTVT.

The V and J genes are TRBV18 and TRBJ1-3; D unresolved. This CDR3 is 15 amino acids long. CDR1 KGHSH and CDR2 LQKENI come from the germline V gene. V was pared by 2 bases and J by 0 bases, with 8 bases between. For the CDR3, the DNA is TGTGCCAGCTCACCAGATTTCCTCTCTGGAAACACCATATATTTT. Its translation is CASSPDFLSGNTIYF.

The chain couples TRBV5-8 to TRBJ1-3; 8 bases are shared with TRBD1. Germline trimming cut 2 bases from V and 0 bases from J; bases unmatched to any gene: 7. Germline CDR1 is SGHTS and CDR2 is YDEGEE. CDR3 size: 17 residues. CDR3 in DNA: TGTGCCAGCAGCTTTATGGGACAGGTTCTCTCTGGAAACACCATATATTTT. As protein: CASSFMGQVLSGNTIYF.

The rearrangement joins TRBV19 to TRBJ2-3; D remains ambiguous. The germline V gene encodes CDR1 LNHDA and CDR2 SQIVND (reference sequence). The CDR3 is 14 residues long. V dropped 3 bases and J dropped 2 bases, with 9 bases sitting between them. Here the CDR3 reads CASSMAGSTDTQYF. The CDR3 nucleotides are TGTGCCAGTAGTATGGCTGGATCCACAGATACGCAGTATTTT.

A note on this clone: The sample contains more than one DNA sequence encoding this CDR3. The rearrangement joins TRBV5-4 to TRBJ2-1, with TRBD2 matching 7 bases. Per germline, CDR1 SGHNT and CDR2 YYREEE (reference sequence). After removal of 4 bases from V and 7 bases from J, the junction contained 5 bases not matched to a gene. This CDR3 comprises 13 residues. CDR3: CASSLKGGNEQFF. CDR3 DNA sequence: TGTGCCAGCAGCCTTAAGGGAGGGAATGAGCAGTTCTTC.

The genes are TRBV7-8 and TRBJ1-1; 7 bases agree with TRBD1. V gave up 2 bases and J gave up 9 bases; unmatched junction bases: 6. The CDR3 covers 13 residues. CDR1 is SGHVS and CDR2 is FQNEAQ in the germline V gene. The CDR3 region is CASSLKQGLQAFF. The CDR3 DNA is TGTGCCAGCAGCTTAAAACAGGGGCTACAAGCTTTCTTT.

The chain uses TRBV11-3 and TRBJ2-7; 7 bases align to TRBD1. Germline CDR1 and CDR2: SGHNT and YENEEA. The CDR3 length is 17 residues. V shed 1 base, J shed 4 bases, and the junction held 13 bases outside the gene matches. The CDR3 DNA sequence: TGTGCCAGCAGCTTAGGTTCCGGACAGGACTTGGATTACGAGCAGTACTTC. The encoded protein is CASSLGSGQDLDYEQYF. The variable domain in full, with the rest retrieved from reference TRBV11-3 and TRBJ2-7, is EAGVVQSPRYKIIEKKQPVAFWCNPISGHNTLYWYLQNLGQGPELLIRYENEEAVDDSQLPKDRFSAERLKGVDSTLKIQPAELGDSAVYLCASSLGSGQDLDYEQYFGPGTRLTVT.

The rearrangement uses TRBV28 and TRBJ2-1; possible D gene TRBD2, 6 bases. Trimming shortened V by 10 bases and J by 0 bases, and 13 bases separated the two germline ends. Germline V gene data show CDR1 as MDHEN and CDR2 as SYDVKM. The CDR3 loop spans 14 amino acids. Here the CDR3 reads CATLAGSSYNEQFF. The CDR3 nucleotides are TGTGCCACCCTGGCGGGGAGCTCCTACAATGAGCAGTTCTTC.

The chain employs TRBV11-3 and TRBJ1-1; 12 nucleotides match TRBD1. This CDR3 is built from 15 residues. Looked up from germline, CDR1 is SGHNT and CDR2 is YENEEA. V lost 5 bases to trimming and J lost 3 bases; unmatched junction nucleotides: 4. The CDR3 reads CASSPGQGADTEAFF. The CDR3 region has the DNA TGTGCCAGCAGCCCGGGACAGGGGGCGGACACTGAAGCTTTCTTT.